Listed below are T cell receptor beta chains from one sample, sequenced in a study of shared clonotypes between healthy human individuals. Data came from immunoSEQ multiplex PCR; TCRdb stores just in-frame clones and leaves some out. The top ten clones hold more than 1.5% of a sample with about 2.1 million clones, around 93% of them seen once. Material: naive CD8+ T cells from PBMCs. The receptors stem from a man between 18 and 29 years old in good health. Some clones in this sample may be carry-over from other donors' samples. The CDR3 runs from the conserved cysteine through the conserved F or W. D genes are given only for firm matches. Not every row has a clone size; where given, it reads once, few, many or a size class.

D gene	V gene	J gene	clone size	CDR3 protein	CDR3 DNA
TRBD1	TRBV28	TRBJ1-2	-	CASSSTPLSLDRGQHYGYTF	TGTGCCAGCAGTTCAACTCCCTTATCCTTAGACAGGGGGCAGCACTATGGCTACACCTTC
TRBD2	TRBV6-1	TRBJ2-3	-	CASRDLAATTDTQYF	TGTGCCAGCAGGGATCTAGCGGCCACCACAGATACGCAGTATTTT
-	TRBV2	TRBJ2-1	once	CASAGRLNNEQFF	TGTGCCAGCGCGGGACGCCTTAACAATGAGCAGTTCTTC
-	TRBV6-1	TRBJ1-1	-	CAISESRAVRLNTEAFF	TGTGCCATCAGTGAGTCCCGGGCCGTGCGTTTGAACACTGAAGCTTTCTTT
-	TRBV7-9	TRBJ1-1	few	CASSESTGLATEAFF	TGTGCCAGCAGCGAAAGCACAGGGTTGGCCACTGAAGCTTTCTTT
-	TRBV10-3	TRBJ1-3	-	CASTPGGPGNTIYF	TGTGCCTCCACCCCTGGGGGACCTGGAAACACCATATATTTT
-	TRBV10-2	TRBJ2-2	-	CASSATRAANTGELFF	TGCGCCAGCAGTGCGACGCGCGCCGCGAACACCGGGGAGCTGTTTTTT
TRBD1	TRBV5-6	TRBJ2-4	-	CASRPDRGGAKNIQYF	TGTGCCAGCAGACCCGACAGGGGTGGGGCCAAAAACATTCAGTACTTC
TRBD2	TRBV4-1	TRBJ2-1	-	CASSLGGAYNEQFF	TGCGCCAGCAGCCTTGGGGGGGCCTACAATGAGCAGTTCTTC
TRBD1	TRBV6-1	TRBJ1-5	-	CASSPLTGVQPQHF	TGTGCCAGCAGTCCCTTGACAGGGGTGCAGCCCCAGCATTTT
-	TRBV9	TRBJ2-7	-	CASSATGSSYEQYF	TGTGCCAGCAGCGCTACAGGGAGCTCCTACGAGCAGTACTTC
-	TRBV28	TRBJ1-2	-	CASSLRTLANYGYTF	TGTGCCAGCAGTTTACGGACGTTAGCTAACTATGGCTACACCTTC
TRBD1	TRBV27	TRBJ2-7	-	CASSRTGTGRYEQYF	TGTGCCAGCAGCCGCACCGGGACAGGGAGGTACGAGCAGTACTTC
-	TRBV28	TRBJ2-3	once	CASSLEGGGLSDTQYF	TGTGCCAGCAGTTTAGAGGGAGGGGGCTTGTCAGATACGCAGTATTTT
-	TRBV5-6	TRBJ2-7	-	CASSSPTESSYEQYF	TGTGCCAGCAGCTCGCCGACAGAAAGCTCCTACGAGCAGTACTTC
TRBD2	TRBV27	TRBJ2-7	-	CASREAGGTSYEQYF	TGTGCCAGCAGAGAAGCGGGGGGGACCTCCTACGAGCAGTACTTC
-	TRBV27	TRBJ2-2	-	CASSYQWGSGELFF	TGTGCCAGCAGTTATCAGTGGGGTTCCGGGGAGCTGTTTTTT
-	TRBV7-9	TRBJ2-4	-	CASSLSLRGAKNIQYF	TGTGCCAGCAGCTTATCGCTCCGGGGGGCCAAAAACATTCAGTACTTC
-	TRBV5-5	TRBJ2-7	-	CASSFGTYEQYF	TGTGCCAGCAGCTTTGGGACCTACGAGCAGTACTTC
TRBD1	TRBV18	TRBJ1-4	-	CASSPTGVSNEKLFF	TGTGCCAGCTCACCAACAGGGGTCAGCAATGAAAAACTGTTTTTT
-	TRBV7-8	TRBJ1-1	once	CASSLFGAEGRTEAFF	TGTGCCAGCAGCTTATTTGGGGCCGAAGGGAGGACTGAAGCTTTCTTT
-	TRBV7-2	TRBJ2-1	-	CASSPWGSLDEQFF	TGTGCCAGCAGCCCCTGGGGCAGTTTGGATGAGCAGTTCTTC
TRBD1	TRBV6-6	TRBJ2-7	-	CASSSWDSAYEQYF	TGTGCCAGCAGTTCTTGGGACAGCGCCTACGAGCAGTACTTC
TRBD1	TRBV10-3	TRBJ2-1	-	CAISESPGQGNNEQFF	TGTGCCATCAGTGAGTCTCCGGGACAGGGGAACAATGAGCAGTTCTTC
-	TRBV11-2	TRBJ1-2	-	CASSLTPDGRLGYTF	TGTGCCAGCAGCTTAACGCCCGACGGACGTCTTGGCTACACCTTC
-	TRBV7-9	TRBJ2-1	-	CASSPVSDEQFF	TGTGCCAGCAGCCCCGTCTCGGATGAGCAGTTCTTC
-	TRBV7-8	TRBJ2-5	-	CASSIIQGVRETQYF	TGTGCCAGCAGCATCATACAGGGAGTCCGAGAGACCCAGTACTTC
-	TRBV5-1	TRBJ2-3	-	CASSSAWGEAIPDTQYF	TGCGCCAGCAGCTCAGCATGGGGAGAGGCGATTCCAGATACGCAGTATTTT
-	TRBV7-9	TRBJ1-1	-	CASSPPVWTEAFF	TGTGCCAGCAGCCCGCCGGTCTGGACTGAAGCTTTCTTT
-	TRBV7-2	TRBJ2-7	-	CASSLLLLASQGGEQYF	TGTGCCAGCAGCTTACTCCTTCTAGCGTCACAGGGTGGGGAGCAGTACTTC
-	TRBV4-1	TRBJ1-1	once	CASSRSVNTEAFF	TGCGCCAGCAGCCGGAGTGTTAACACTGAAGCTTTCTTT
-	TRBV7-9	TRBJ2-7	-	CALTTSGSYPQYF	TGTGCCTTGACAACCTCGGGGTCATACCCTCAGTACTTC
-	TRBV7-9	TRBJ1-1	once	CASSPQSGGYTEAFF	TGTGCCAGCAGCCCCCAGTCGGGGGGGTACACTGAAGCTTTCTTT
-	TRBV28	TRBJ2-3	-	CASSPGYSTDTQYF	TGTGCCAGCAGTCCGGGGTATAGCACAGATACGCAGTATTTT
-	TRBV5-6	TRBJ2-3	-	CASSPSLGTQYF	TGTGCCAGCAGCCCTTCTTTGGGGACGCAGTATTTT
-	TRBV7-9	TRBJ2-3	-	CASSLVGNGMSDTQYF	TGTGCCAGCAGCTTAGTGGGGAACGGGATGTCAGATACGCAGTATTTT
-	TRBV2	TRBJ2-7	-	CASSDSWTDYEQYF	TGTGCCAGCAGTGATTCTTGGACAGACTACGAGCAGTACTTC
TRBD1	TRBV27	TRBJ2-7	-	CASSQDRASSYEQYF	TGTGCCAGCAGTCAAGACAGGGCTTCCTCCTACGAGCAGTACTTC
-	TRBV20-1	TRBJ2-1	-	CSARPWNEQFF	TGCAGTGCTAGGCCTTGGAATGAGCAGTTCTTC
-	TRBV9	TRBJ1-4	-	CASSAAGGGEKLFF	TGTGCCAGCAGTGCCGCAGGCGGAGGTGAAAAACTGTTTTTT
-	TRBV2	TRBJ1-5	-	CASSEAGLGPQHF	TGTGCCAGCAGTGAAGCCGGGCTAGGTCCCCAGCATTTT
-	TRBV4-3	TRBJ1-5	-	CASSRTITPNALSQPQHF	TGCGCCAGCAGCCGAACAATAACTCCCAACGCCCTAAGTCAGCCCCAGCATTTT
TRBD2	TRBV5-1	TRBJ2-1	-	CASSPRTSGIEHNEQFF	TGCGCCAGCAGCCCCCGGACTAGCGGGATAGAGCACAATGAGCAGTTCTTC
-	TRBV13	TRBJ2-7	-	CASSLGRDRSYEQYF	TGTGCCAGCAGCTTAGGCCGCGACAGGAGCTACGAGCAGTACTTC
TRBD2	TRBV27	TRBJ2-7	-	CASSLAIAGHEQYF	TGTGCCAGCAGTTTAGCGATAGCGGGACACGAGCAGTACTTC
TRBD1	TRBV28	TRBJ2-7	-	CASSLVLDRGYEQYF	TGTGCCAGCAGTTTAGTCTTGGACAGGGGGTACGAGCAGTACTTC
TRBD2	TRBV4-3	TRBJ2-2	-	CASSPSGRAIGELFF	TGCGCCAGCAGCCCCAGCGGGAGGGCCATCGGGGAGCTGTTTTTT
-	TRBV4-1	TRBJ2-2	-	CASSQDNLPGSNTGELFF	TGCGCCAGCAGCCAAGATAATTTGCCAGGGTCGAACACCGGGGAGCTGTTTTTT
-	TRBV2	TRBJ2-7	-	CASSDEPGPHYEQYF	TGTGCCAGCAGTGACGAGCCAGGGCCTCACTACGAGCAGTACTTC
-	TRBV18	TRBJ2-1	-	CASSPEGGAGTYNEQFF	TGTGCCAGCTCACCGGAGGGGGGAGCGGGAACCTACAATGAGCAGTTCTTC
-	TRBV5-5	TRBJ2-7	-	CASSPESTALWVEQYF	TGTGCCAGCAGCCCCGAGTCGACGGCCCTTTGGGTAGAGCAGTACTTC
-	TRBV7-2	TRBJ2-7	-	CASSLTGRSSYEQYF	TGTGCCAGCAGCTTAACAGGAAGAAGCTCCTACGAGCAGTACTTC
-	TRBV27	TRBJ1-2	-	CASQPGRVFGLDGYTF	TGTGCCAGCCAACCGGGCAGGGTTTTCGGACTGGATGGCTACACCTTC
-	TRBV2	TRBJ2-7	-	CASLDRYEQYF	TGTGCCAGCTTGGACCGGTACGAGCAGTACTTC
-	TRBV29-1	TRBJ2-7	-	CSAQGPGKSSYEQYF	TGCAGCGCTCAGGGGCCCGGGAAGAGCTCCTACGAGCAGTACTTC
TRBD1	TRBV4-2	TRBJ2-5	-	CASRLRDRGRETQYF	TGTGCCAGCAGGCTTAGGGACAGGGGGAGAGAGACCCAGTACTTC
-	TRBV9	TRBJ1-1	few	CASSPSGFMNTEAFF	TGTGCCAGCAGCCCGTCAGGTTTCATGAACACTGAAGCTTTCTTT
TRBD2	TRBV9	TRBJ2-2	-	CASSPNWGLAGELFF	TGTGCCAGCAGCCCTAATTGGGGACTAGCGGGGGAGCTGTTTTTT
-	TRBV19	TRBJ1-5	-	CASSPTGTGQPQHF	TGTGCCAGTAGTCCCACAGGGACCGGTCAGCCCCAGCATTTT
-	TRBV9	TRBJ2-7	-	CASSVTSGARSYEQYF	TGTGCCAGCAGCGTAACCTCAGGGGCTAGGTCCTACGAGCAGTACTTC